Reported below is one T cell receptor beta chain. The primer mix had 60 V beta and 13 J beta primers. Measured with immunoSEQ multiplex PCR; TCRdb has only the in-frame clones, and not every one. The sample contains roughly 90,000 clones, 85% to 90% of which appear only once. The record originates from a study of glioma-infiltrating T cells after dendritic cell vaccination. No glioblastoma patient carried an isocitrate dehydrogenase mutation. Before vaccination, two weeks after the third vaccination, and at progression, PBMC were collected. V lost 2 bases, J lost 2 bases, and 11 bases lay in between. The CDR3 sequence is 15 residues long. Germline V gene lookup returns CDR1 MNHEY and CDR2 SVGAGI.

This clonotype originated in a human donor with glioblastoma. This specimen was blood, taken before dendritic cell vaccination. V and J are TRBV6-5 and TRBJ2-3, with D uncertain. CDR3 loop: CASSYRGSPTDTQYF. DNA for the CDR3: TGTGCCAGCAGTTACCGCGGATCCCCCACAGATACGCAGTATTTT.